These T cell receptor beta chains were read from a single sample in a study of cytomegalovirus exposure and HLA in healthy donors. The protocol was immunoSEQ multiplex PCR, while the TCRdb copy is restricted to in-frame clones and leaves out a portion. The data hold over 200,000 clones, with around four fifths observed a single time. Sequenced: PBMCs. The receptors shown here come from a woman aged 30 to 39 in good health and CMV-seropositive. Both conserved end residues are part of each CDR3. The order of the fields is CDR3 DNA, CDR3 protein, J gene, V gene, D gene, clone size. The D gene is left open where the match is weak. The size entry is marked missing in some rows and otherwise reads once, few, many or a size class.

TGTGCCAGCAGCTTGGACTATTACGAGCAGTACTTC | CASSLDYYEQYF | TRBJ2-7 | TRBV7-2 | - | -
TGTGCCAGCAGCGCAAACGAGGGGGAAGCTTTCTTT | CASSANEGEAFF | TRBJ1-1 | TRBV9 | - | -
TGTGCCAGCCTGGGCCGGGGCCGTGAAGCTTTCTTT | CASLGRGREAFF | TRBJ1-1 | TRBV25-1 | - | once
TGTGCCACCAGCAGAGAGGCCTGGAACACTGAAGCTTTCTTT | CATSREAWNTEAFF | TRBJ1-1 | TRBV15 | - | -
TGTGCCAGCACCAAGAGGGGGTCGACTGAAGCTTTCTTT | CASTKRGSTEAFF | TRBJ1-1 | TRBV6-5 | - | -
TGCGCCAGCAGCTTGGAGATAGCGGGTCCTGCCTTCTCCTACGAGCAGTACTTC | CASSLEIAGPAFSYEQYF | TRBJ2-7 | TRBV5-1 | TRBD2 | -
TGTGCCAGCAGTTTCTTAGGGACAGGTGAATGGTCCGGGGAGCTGTTTTTT | CASSFLGTGEWSGELFF | TRBJ2-2 | TRBV28 | TRBD1 | once
TGTGCCACCAGCAGAGATCAAGGGGCCTACGAGCAGTACTTC | CATSRDQGAYEQYF | TRBJ2-7 | TRBV15 | - | -
TGTGCCAGCACCCCCACGTATGGGCCAAGGCAGCCCCAGCATTTT | CASTPTYGPRQPQHF | TRBJ1-5 | TRBV28 | - | -
TGCGCCAGCAGCTCGACAGGGCCCCTCTACGAGCAGTACTTC | CASSSTGPLYEQYF | TRBJ2-7 | TRBV5-1 | TRBD1 | -
TGTGCCAGCAGCCCCAACCAGGGCTTGAACACTGAAGCTTTCTTT | CASSPNQGLNTEAFF | TRBJ1-1 | TRBV11-2 | - | -
TGTGCCAGCAGTGCAGGGGAATTCAACACTGAAGCTTTCTTT | CASSAGEFNTEAFF | TRBJ1-1 | TRBV2 | - | -
TGTGCCAGCAGCTGGGACAGGGGGAACACTGAAGCTTTCTTT | CASSWDRGNTEAFF | TRBJ1-1 | TRBV5-6 | TRBD1 | -
TGTGCCAGCAGCGCTAGACTAGCGGGTGCGGGGGGCAATGAGCAGTTCTTC | CASSARLAGAGGNEQFF | TRBJ2-1 | TRBV5-5 | TRBD2 | -
TGTGCCAGCAGTCAGAACACTGAAGCTTTCTTT | CASSQNTEAFF | TRBJ1-1 | TRBV27 | - | -
TGTGCCAGCAGCTTAATAGGCCCAGATACGCAGTATTTT | CASSLIGPDTQYF | TRBJ2-3 | TRBV7-3 | - | -
TGTGCCAGCAGCCTAGCTAGGCTGGACGATGAAACCGGGGAGCTGTTTTTT | CASSLARLDDETGELFF | TRBJ2-2 | TRBV7-2 | - | -
TGTGCCAGCAGTTTAGTCCGTCGGGCAGGGGACAATCAGCCCCAGCATTTT | CASSLVRRAGDNQPQHF | TRBJ1-5 | TRBV28 | - | -
TGCGCCAGCAGCCAAGGCCCGGGACTAGCGGGATTGAGCTCCTACGAGCAGTACTTC | CASSQGPGLAGLSSYEQYF | TRBJ2-7 | TRBV4-1 | TRBD2 | -
TGTGCCAGCAGCTCAAATCTTAGACTAGCGGCCTACGAGCAGTACTTC | CASSSNLRLAAYEQYF | TRBJ2-7 | TRBV5-6 | TRBD2 | -
TGTGCCTGGACCTTGGGGCCCCCGTCACACGAGCAGTACTTC | CAWTLGPPSHEQYF | TRBJ2-7 | TRBV30 | - | -
TGTGCCAGCAGCCCGATACAGGGGGCTAACACTGAAGCTTTCTTT | CASSPIQGANTEAFF | TRBJ1-1 | TRBV7-2 | TRBD1 | -
TGCGCCAGCAGCTGGACACTAGCGGGAGTTGAAGAGCAGTACTTC | CASSWTLAGVEEQYF | TRBJ2-7 | TRBV5-1 | TRBD2 | -
TGCGCCAGCAGCCAAGAGAACCTGAGTTCCTACGAGCAGTACTTC | CASSQENLSSYEQYF | TRBJ2-7 | TRBV4-1 | - | -
TGCGCCAGCAGCCAAGTTAGGACAGATAATGAAAAACTGTTTTTT | CASSQVRTDNEKLFF | TRBJ1-4 | TRBV4-1 | - | -
TGTGCCTGGAGTATCGGGACAGACCCTGGAAACACCATATATTTT | CAWSIGTDPGNTIYF | TRBJ1-3 | TRBV30 | TRBD1 | once
TGCGCCAGCAGCCGGAATCAGGGGGTTGAAGCTTTCTTT | CASSRNQGVEAFF | TRBJ1-1 | TRBV4-1 | TRBD1 | once
TGTGCCAGTGGGGACAGGGCGGACTATGGCTACACCTTC | CASGDRADYGYTF | TRBJ1-2 | TRBV6-6 | TRBD1 | -
TGTGCCACCAGCACCCGGGACAGTGATCAGCCCCAGCATTTT | CATSTRDSDQPQHF | TRBJ1-5 | TRBV15 | TRBD1 | -
TGTGCCAGCTCACCATGGCAGGGACGTTCGGGAAACATTCAGTACTTC | CASSPWQGRSGNIQYF | TRBJ2-4 | TRBV18 | - | few
TGTGCCAGCAGCTTACAGGGTGAAAAACTGTTTTTT | CASSLQGEKLFF | TRBJ1-4 | TRBV7-6 | - | -
TGTGCCAGCAGCCCGCGGACAGGGCCCTCGGTGCATGAGCAGTTCTTC | CASSPRTGPSVHEQFF | TRBJ2-1 | TRBV13 | TRBD1 | -
TGTGCCAGCAGCTCCTACTCCTACAATGAGCAGTTCTTC | CASSSYSYNEQFF | TRBJ2-1 | TRBV7-9 | - | -
TGTGCCAGCAGTGGAGACAGGAGAACCTACGAGCAGTACTTC | CASSGDRRTYEQYF | TRBJ2-7 | TRBV27 | - | -
TGTGCCTGGAGTCCTGAGGGACAGACATACAATGAGCAGTTCTTC | CAWSPEGQTYNEQFF | TRBJ2-1 | TRBV30 | TRBD1 | -
TGTGCCTGGAGCGGGACAGTTTACAATGAGCAGTTCTTC | CAWSGTVYNEQFF | TRBJ2-1 | TRBV30 | TRBD1 | -
TGTGCCAGCAGCTTAAACCCGGGGTCGGATACGCAGTATTTT | CASSLNPGSDTQYF | TRBJ2-3 | TRBV7-3 | - | -
TGTGCCAGCAGTTTACCCCGCGGAAATCAGCCCCAGCATTTT | CASSLPRGNQPQHF | TRBJ1-5 | TRBV28 | - | -
TGTGCCAGCAGCACGACAGGGTTTCGGACCTACAATGAGCAGTTCTTC | CASSTTGFRTYNEQFF | TRBJ2-1 | TRBV7-9 | TRBD1 | -
TGTGCCAGCAGTGTGATGTCCTTACCTACGAGGGAGCAGTACTTC | CASSVMSLPTREQYF | TRBJ2-7 | TRBV7-2 | - | -
TGCGCCAGCAGCTTGACAGGTTTGAACACTGAAGCTTTCTTT | CASSLTGLNTEAFF | TRBJ1-1 | TRBV5-1 | - | -